This passage covers 9 T cell receptor beta chains from one sample sequenced in a study of T cells in women clearing cervical HPV infection. Data came from immunoSEQ multiplex PCR; TCRdb stores just in-frame clones and leaves some out. This table lists about 26,000 clones. What was sequenced was blood buffy coat. These receptors were taken from a woman aged 18-70 years with a cervical HPV16 infection that either progressed to CIN3+ or cleared (not recorded which).

About this clone: The CDR3 end falls 3 residues outside the read, so it is completed with the germline J gene. V gene TRBV7-2 combines with J gene TRBJ2-7, with D tentatively TRBD1 (6 bases). CDR3 length: 12 residues. Trimming cost V 2 bases and J 6 bases, with 8 bases left between them. Germline V gene data show CDR1 as SGHTA and CDR2 as FQGNSA. The CDR3 loop is CASSLTRGEQYF. The DNA read from the CDR3 is TGTGCCAGCAGCTTAACCAGGGGCGAG. Based on the CDR3 plus reference TRBV7-2 and TRBJ2-7, the full variable domain is GAGVSQSPSNKVTEKGKDVELRCDPISGHTALYWYRQSLGQGLEFLIYFQGNSAPDKSGLPSDRFSAERTGGSVSTLTIQRTQQEDSAVYLCASSLTRGEQYFGPGTRLTVT.

Points on this clone: Read coverage stops 3 residues before the CDR3 terminus; the germline J gene supplies the remainder. This rearrangement joins TRBV11-2 to TRBJ1-1; a weak D match, TRBD1 (6 bases). This CDR3 is built from 13 residues. Germline CDR1 and CDR2: SGHAT and FQNNGV. V was shortened by 5 bases and J by 5 bases, with 12 bases between the two germline ends. Incomplete CDR3 DNA: TGTGCCAGCAGCCTACAGGGTGGTACTGAA. Its protein product is CASSLQGGTE. The entire CDR3 protein is CASSLQGGTEAFF.

As regards this clone: The CDR3 end lies 3 residues beyond the end of the read and is filled in from the germline J gene. This chain joins TRBV9 and TRBJ2-3; TRBD2 agrees at 13 bases. Germline CDR1 and CDR2: SGDLS and YYNGEE. V lost 3 bases and J lost 7; bases outside the gene matches: 8. This CDR3 region has 16 residues. CDR3 bases read: TGTGCCAGCAGCGGAGGACTAGCGGGAGCTAAAAATACG. Translating gives CASSGGLAGAKNT. The full CDR3 reads CASSGGLAGAKNTQYF.

For this clone: The read halts 3 residues ahead of the CDR3 end, with the missing end drawn from the germline J gene. J is TRBJ2-5 and V is TRBV6-2 or TRBV6-3; D is perhaps TRBD2 (7 bases). This CDR3 has 15 residues. CDR1 is MNHEY and CDR2 is SVGEGT in the germline V gene. The chain's CDR3 is CASRTLGGGRDTQYF. The sequenced part of the CDR3 DNA is TGTGCCAGCAGGACTCTAGGGGGGGGCCGTGATACC.

On this clone itself: Read sequence stops 3 residues before the CDR3 end, and the germline J gene provides the missing end. The chain joins TRBV7-8 to TRBJ1-2; TRBD1 might be the D (6 bases). Deletions cut 5 bases from V and 7 bases from J, with 14 bases between. The germline CDR1 and CDR2 sequences are SGHVS and FQNEAQ. CDR3 length equals 13 residues. Partial CDR3 DNA: TGTGCCAGCAGCCCGTTGGGGGCTGGTGGC. As protein: CASSPLGAGG. The full CDR3 is CASSPLGAGGYTF.

Regarding this clone: Read coverage stops 3 residues before the CDR3 terminus; the germline J gene supplies the remainder. V is TRBV20-1 and J is TRBJ2-3, with 10 bases aligning to TRBD2. The V gene end was trimmed by 5 bases and the J gene end by 1 base; junction bases not matched to a gene: 3. This CDR3 spans 14 amino acids. CDR1 and CDR2 from the germline V gene are DFQATT and SNEGSKA (reference sequence). The chain's CDR3 is CSAYGTSGTDTQYF. The covered CDR3 bases are TGCAGTGCTTATGGGACTAGCGGCACAGATACG.

Notes on this clone: The observed sequence ends 3 residues before the CDR3 terminus, with the missing tail filled in from the germline J gene. This chain uses TRBV20-1 with TRBJ1-1; the D gene is possibly TRBD1 (5 bases). There are 12 residues in the CDR3. The V end was cut by 5 bases, the J end by 4 bases, with 11 bases between. Germline CDR1 reads DFQATT; CDR2 reads SNEGSKA (reference sequence). The DNA read from the CDR3 is TGCAGTGCTCGCCCAGGGTTCACTGAA. Its translation: CSARPGFTE. The CDR3 as a whole reads CSARPGFTEAFF.

To note about this clone: The sequence runs out 3 residues before the end of the CDR3; the remainder is reconstructed from the germline J gene. The chain has TRBV28 and TRBJ1-5; TRBD1 is a possible D gene (6 bases). This CDR3 has 13 amino acids. V lost 1 base and J 7 bases, leaving 8 bases between the germline ends. In germline, CDR1 is MDHEN, CDR2 SYDVKM. The CDR3 sequence: CASSLSGEQPQHF. The CDR3 DNA, read in part, is TGTGCCAGCAGTTTATCAGGGGAACAGCCC.

Points on this clone: The sequenced fragment ends 3 residues before the CDR3 boundary, so the rest is inferred from the germline J gene. V is TRBV5-1 and J is TRBJ1-4, with D tentatively TRBD1 (5 bases). This CDR3 is 14 amino acids long. V was clipped by 4 bases and J by 10 bases, with 17 bases between them. Germline lookup yields CDR1 SGHRS and CDR2 YFSETQ. CDR3 loop: CASSQGDGGGKLFF. The sequenced part of the CDR3 DNA is TGCGCCAGCAGCCAGGGCGACGGCGGGGGAAAA.